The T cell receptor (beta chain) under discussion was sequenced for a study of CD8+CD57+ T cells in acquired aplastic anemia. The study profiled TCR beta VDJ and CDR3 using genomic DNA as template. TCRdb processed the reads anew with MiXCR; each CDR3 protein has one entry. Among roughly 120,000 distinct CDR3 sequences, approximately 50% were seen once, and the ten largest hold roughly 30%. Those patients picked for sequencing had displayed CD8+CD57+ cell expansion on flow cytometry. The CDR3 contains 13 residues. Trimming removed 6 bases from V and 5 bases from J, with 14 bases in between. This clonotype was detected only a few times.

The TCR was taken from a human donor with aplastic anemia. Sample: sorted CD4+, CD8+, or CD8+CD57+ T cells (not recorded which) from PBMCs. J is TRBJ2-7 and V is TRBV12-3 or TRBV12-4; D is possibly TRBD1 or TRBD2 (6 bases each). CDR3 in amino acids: CASRRDNRDEQYF. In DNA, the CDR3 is TGTGCCAGCAGGCGGGACAATCGCGACGAGCAGTACTTC.